Each of the 11 T cell receptor beta chains below was sequenced from the same sample in a study of neoadjuvant anti-PD-1 for oral cavity cancer. Specified time point: after neoadjuvant nivolumab, at surgical resection. Sequencing used immunoSEQ multiplex PCR; TCRdb keeps in-frame clones, though not all of them. The sample holds roughly 24,000 clones; 25% to 30% are singletons and the top ten take less than 20%. Source: tumor tissue, taken after nivolumab (anti-PD-1) treatment. The receptors originated from a person between 35 and 79 years old with oral cavity squamous cell carcinoma.

The chain is built from TRBV5-1 and TRBJ2-7; D unresolved. Between the trimmed V and J ends, which lost 4 bases and 3 bases, there was a span of 8 bases. Germline CDR1 is SGHRS and CDR2 is YFSETQ. The CDR3 sequence is 12 residues long. Here the CDR3 reads CASSTLGYEQYF. The CDR3 DNA is TGCGCCAGCAGCACCCTCGGCTACGAGCAGTACTTC.

This clone was observed a few times. The chain has TRBV5-1 and TRBJ2-3; TRBD1 matches at 9 bases. The CDR3 consists of 16 residues. The V segment lost 4 bases and the J segment 7 bases; nucleotides outside the gene matches: 13. Germline CDR1 and CDR2: SGHRS and YFSETQ. The CDR3 DNA reads TGCGCCAGCAGCGTAGACGGACAGGGGATTGGGAATACGCAGTATTTT. The encoded protein is CASSVDGQGIGNTQYF.

This sequence joins TRBV11-3 and TRBJ2-5; D is possibly TRBD2 (5 bases). The germline V gene encodes CDR1 SGHNT and CDR2 YENEEA. Trimming left V 4 bases short and J 5 bases short, with 11 bases between. The CDR3 runs to 13 residues. The CDR3 loop reads CASSSGLKETQYF. The DNA of the CDR3 is TGTGCCAGCAGCTCCGGACTTAAGGAGACCCAGTACTTC.

This clone showed up just a few times. At one of its ends the junction is not consistent with the germline gene, which may arise from a read error. V gene TRBV9 combines with J gene TRBJ2-3, with a possible D match to TRBD2 (6 bases). CDR1 SGDLS and CDR2 YYNGEE come from the germline V gene. The CDR3 extends over 15 amino acids. The CDR3 coding sequence is TGTGCCAGCAGCGTAGAGGGACGGGGAGGAGATACGCAATATTTT. It translates to CASSVEGRGGDTQYF.

This clone was seen only a few times. A far larger clone lies a single base away; this is likely a read error. This same CDR3 is encoded by further DNA sequences in the sample. The chain recombines TRBV5-1 with TRBJ2-3; 9 positions agree with TRBD1. Germline V gives CDR1 SGHRS, CDR2 YFSETQ. The CDR3 length is 16 residues. V shed 0 bases and J 3 bases; nucleotides not matched to a gene: 5. The CDR3 DNA reads as TGCGCCAGCAGCTTGGACAGTGGGACAGGGACAGATACGCAGTATTTT. Protein sequence: CASSLDSGTGTDTQYF.

This chain uses TRBV30 with TRBJ2-1; the D is unclear. V was pared by 0 bases and J by 2 bases, with 2 bases between. The length of the CDR3 is 12 residues. CDR1 and CDR2 from the germline V gene are GTSNPN and SVGIG (reference sequence). The CDR3 region has the DNA TGTGCCTGGAGTGTTGCCTACAATGAGCAGTTCTTC. Encoded protein: CAWSVAYNEQFF.

This chain connects TRBV6-5 to TRBJ1-6; TRBD1 might be the D (5 bases). The CDR3 is made up of 14 amino acids. V shed 2 bases and J shed 7 bases, with 9 bases lying between them. Germline-derived CDR1 and CDR2 are MNHEY and SVGAGI. This chain's CDR3 is CASSYGRENSPLHF. The CDR3 DNA is TGTGCCAGCAGTTACGGCAGGGAGAATTCACCCCTCCACTTT.

The chain is built from TRBV5-6 and TRBJ1-1; 7 positions agree with TRBD1. The CDR3 totals 14 residues. Germline CDR1 SGHDT, CDR2 YYEEEE. V dropped 4 bases and J dropped 5; count of bases not matched to a gene: 8. The CDR3 is CASSPLDRVTEAFF. In nucleotides, the CDR3 is TGTGCCAGCAGCCCTCTCGACAGGGTGACTGAAGCTTTCTTT.

The chain recombines TRBV27 with TRBJ2-2; no reliable D call. The germline V and J ends were trimmed by 3 bases and 4 bases, with 15 bases remaining between them. The CDR3 runs to 16 residues. The germline gives CDR1 MNHEY, CDR2 SMNVEV (reference sequence). CDR3 loop: CASSLEPALGTGELFF. Written as DNA, the CDR3 is TGTGCCAGCAGTTTGGAACCCGCCCTGGGCACCGGGGAGCTGTTTTTT.

The J gene is TRBJ2-1, the V gene TRBV5-1; 13 positions agree with TRBD2. Germline trimming cut 5 bases from V and 8 bases from J; bases unmatched to any gene: 7. CDR3 size: 15 residues. Germline lookup yields CDR1 SGHRS and CDR2 YFSETQ. CDR3 in amino acids: CASRTGTSGKDEQFF. As DNA, the CDR3 is TGCGCCAGCAGAACCGGGACTAGCGGGAAAGATGAGCAGTTCTTC.

The V call is TRBV6-5, the J call TRBJ1-5, with a tentative D call TRBD1 (5 bases). CDR1 is MNHEY and CDR2 is SVGAGI in the germline V gene. The CDR3 has 15 residues. V lost 5 bases to trimming and J lost 7 bases, with 18 bases between them. The CDR3 nucleotides read TGTGCCAGCAGTCAGACAGTCCCAGCCAGACAGCCCCAGCATTTT. It encodes CASSQTVPARQPQHF.